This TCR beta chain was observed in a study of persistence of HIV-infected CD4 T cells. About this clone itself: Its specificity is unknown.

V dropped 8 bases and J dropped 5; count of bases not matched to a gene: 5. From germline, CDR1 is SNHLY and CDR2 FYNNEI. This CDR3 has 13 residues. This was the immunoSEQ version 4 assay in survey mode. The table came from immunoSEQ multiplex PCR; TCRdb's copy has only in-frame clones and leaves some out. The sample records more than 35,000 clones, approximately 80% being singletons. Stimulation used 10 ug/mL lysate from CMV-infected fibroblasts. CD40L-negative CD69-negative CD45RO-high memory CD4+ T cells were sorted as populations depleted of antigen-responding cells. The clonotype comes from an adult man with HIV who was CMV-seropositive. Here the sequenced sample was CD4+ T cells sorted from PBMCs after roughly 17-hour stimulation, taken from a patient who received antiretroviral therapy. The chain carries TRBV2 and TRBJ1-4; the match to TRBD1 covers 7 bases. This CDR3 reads CASRQGVNEKLFF. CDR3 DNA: TGTGCCAGCCGACAGGGCGTCAATGAAAAACTGTTTTTT.